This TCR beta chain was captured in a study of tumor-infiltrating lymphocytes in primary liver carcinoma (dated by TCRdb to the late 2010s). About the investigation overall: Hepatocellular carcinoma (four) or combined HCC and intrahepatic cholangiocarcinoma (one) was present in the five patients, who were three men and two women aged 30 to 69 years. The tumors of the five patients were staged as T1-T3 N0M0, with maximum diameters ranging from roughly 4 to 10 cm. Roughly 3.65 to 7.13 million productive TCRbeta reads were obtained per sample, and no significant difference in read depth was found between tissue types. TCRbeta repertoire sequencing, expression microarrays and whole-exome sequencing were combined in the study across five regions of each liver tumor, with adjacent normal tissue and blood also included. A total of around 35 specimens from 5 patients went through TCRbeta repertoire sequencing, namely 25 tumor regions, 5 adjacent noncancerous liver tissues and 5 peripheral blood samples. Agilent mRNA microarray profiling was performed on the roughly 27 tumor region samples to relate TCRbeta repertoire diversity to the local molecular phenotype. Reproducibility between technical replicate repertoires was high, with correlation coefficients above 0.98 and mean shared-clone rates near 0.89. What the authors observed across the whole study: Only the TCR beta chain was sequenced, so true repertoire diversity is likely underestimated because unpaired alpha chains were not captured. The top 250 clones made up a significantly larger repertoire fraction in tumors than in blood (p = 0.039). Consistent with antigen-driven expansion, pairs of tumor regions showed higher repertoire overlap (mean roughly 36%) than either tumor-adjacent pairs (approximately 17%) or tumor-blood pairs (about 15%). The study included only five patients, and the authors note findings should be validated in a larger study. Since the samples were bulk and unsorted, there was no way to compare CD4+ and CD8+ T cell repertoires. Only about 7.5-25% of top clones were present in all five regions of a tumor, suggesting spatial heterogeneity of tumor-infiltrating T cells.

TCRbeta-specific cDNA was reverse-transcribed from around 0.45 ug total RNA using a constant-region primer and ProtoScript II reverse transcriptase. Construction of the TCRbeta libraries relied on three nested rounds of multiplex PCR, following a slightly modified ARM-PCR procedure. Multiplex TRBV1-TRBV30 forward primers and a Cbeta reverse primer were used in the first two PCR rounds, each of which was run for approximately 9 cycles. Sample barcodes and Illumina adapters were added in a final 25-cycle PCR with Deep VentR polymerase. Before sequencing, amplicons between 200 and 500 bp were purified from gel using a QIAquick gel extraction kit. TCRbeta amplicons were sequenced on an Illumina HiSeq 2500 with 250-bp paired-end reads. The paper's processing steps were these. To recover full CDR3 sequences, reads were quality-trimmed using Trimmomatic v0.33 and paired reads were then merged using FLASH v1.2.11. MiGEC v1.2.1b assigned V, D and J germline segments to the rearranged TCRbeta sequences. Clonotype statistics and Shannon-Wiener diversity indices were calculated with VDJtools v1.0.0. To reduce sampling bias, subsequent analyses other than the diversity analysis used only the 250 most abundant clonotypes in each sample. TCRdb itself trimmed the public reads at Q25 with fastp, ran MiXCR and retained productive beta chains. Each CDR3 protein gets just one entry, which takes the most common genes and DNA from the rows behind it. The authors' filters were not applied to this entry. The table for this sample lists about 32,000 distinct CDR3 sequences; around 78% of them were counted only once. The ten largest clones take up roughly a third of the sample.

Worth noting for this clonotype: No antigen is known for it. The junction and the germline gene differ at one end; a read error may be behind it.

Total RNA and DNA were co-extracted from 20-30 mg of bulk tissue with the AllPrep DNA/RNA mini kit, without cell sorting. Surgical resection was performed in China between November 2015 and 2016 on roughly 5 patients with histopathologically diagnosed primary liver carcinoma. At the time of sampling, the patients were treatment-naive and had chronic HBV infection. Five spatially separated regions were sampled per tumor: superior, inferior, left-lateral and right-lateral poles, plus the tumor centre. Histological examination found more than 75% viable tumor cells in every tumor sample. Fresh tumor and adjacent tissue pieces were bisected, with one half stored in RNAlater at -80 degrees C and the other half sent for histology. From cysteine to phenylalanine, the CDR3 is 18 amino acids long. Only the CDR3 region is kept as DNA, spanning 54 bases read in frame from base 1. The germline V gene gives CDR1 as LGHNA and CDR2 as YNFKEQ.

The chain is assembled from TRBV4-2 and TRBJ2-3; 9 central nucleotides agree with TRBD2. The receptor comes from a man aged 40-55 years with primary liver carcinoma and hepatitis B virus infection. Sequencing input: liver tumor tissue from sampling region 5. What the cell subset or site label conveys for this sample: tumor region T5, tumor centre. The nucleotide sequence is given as TGTGCCAGCAGCCAAGTGGCGCTTCTAGCGGGAACGGCAGATACACAGTATTTT. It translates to CASSQVALLAGTADTQYF.